The next 19 T cell receptor beta chains were all read from a single sample in a study of monozygotic twins with inflammatory bowel disease. For each CDR3 protein, TCRdb gives one entry from its re-call of the 5' RACE reads, without DNA. The sample data list about 160,000 distinct CDR3 sequences. Sequencing was performed on blood. The source is a human donor with ulcerative colitis or Crohn's disease, or a healthy co-twin of an affected twin (not recorded which).

V is TRBV20-1 and J is TRBJ1-3. Germline assignment: CDR1 DFQATT and CDR2 SNEGSKA (reference sequence). The length of the CDR3 is 14 residues. CDR3 amino acids: CSAEGQPSGNTIYF.

J is TRBJ1-6 and V is TRBV27; TCRdb lists TRBD1, though no DNA is available to test this call. Germline lookup yields CDR1 MNHEY and CDR2 SMNVEV (reference sequence). The CDR3 consists of 17 residues. The CDR3 spells CASRWTGWSVKESPLHF.

J is TRBJ1-1 and V is TRBV18. The CDR3 consists of 15 residues. Germline V gives CDR1 KGHSH, CDR2 LQKENI. Here the CDR3 reads CASSPPGMRGTEAFF. Looking up the rest from reference TRBV18 and TRBJ1-1 gives the full variable domain: NAGVMQNPRHLVRRRGQEARLRCSPMKGHSHVYWYRQLPEEGLKFMVYLQKENIIDESGMPKERFSAEFPKEGPSILRIQQVVRGDSAAYFCASSPPGMRGTEAFFGQGTRLTVV.

The rearrangement joins TRBV30 to TRBJ2-7; TCRdb's assignment of TRBD2 cannot be checked, as there is no DNA. Germline V gene lookup returns CDR1 GTSNPN and CDR2 SVGIG (reference sequence). The length of the CDR3 is 15 residues. CDR3 protein: CAWSQGTSGSYEQYF.

The chain uses TRBV10-3 and TRBJ2-2; TCRdb picks TRBD1, but there is no DNA to check that call. CDR1 is ENHRY, CDR2 SYGVKD, per germline. The CDR3 totals 16 residues. CDR3 protein: CAISDLGDRGTGELFF.

CDR3 in amino acids: CASSVVGGSGANTGELFF. The chain links TRBV9 to TRBJ2-2; TCRdb names TRBD2, which stays unverified in the absence of DNA. Germline V gene lookup returns CDR1 SGDLS and CDR2 YYNGEE. The CDR3 has 18 amino acids.

The chain recombines TRBV13 with TRBJ1-1; TCRdb outputs TRBD1, but without DNA this stays unchecked. Germline V CDR1 and CDR2: PRHDT, FYEKMQ (reference sequence). This CDR3 contains 14 residues. CDR3 loop: CASRRQGPGTEAFF.

The chain has TRBV3-1 and TRBJ1-4; TCRdb names TRBD1, which stays unverified in the absence of DNA. Germline assignment: CDR1 LGHDT and CDR2 YNNKEL (reference sequence). CDR3 size: 16 residues. The CDR3 sequence: CASSQEDGTSNEKLFF.

The V gene is TRBV6-5, the J gene TRBJ2-7. The CDR3 runs 12 residues. Germline V lookup: CDR1 MNHEY, CDR2 SVGAGI. CDR3 sequence: CASSTDSYEQYF.

V is TRBV5-1 and J is TRBJ1-1; no DNA is available, so the TRBD1 call from TCRdb remains unchecked. Germline V gene sequence: CDR1 SGHRS, CDR2 YFSETQ. The CDR3 contains 14 residues. CDR3 sequence: CASSFGGSYTEAFF. The complete variable domain, with remaining parts taken from reference TRBV5-1 and TRBJ1-1, reads KAGVTQTPRYLIKTRGQQVTLSCSPISGHRSVSWYQQTPGQGLQFLFEYFSETQRNKGNFPGRFSGRQFSNSRSEMNVSTLELGDSALYLCASSFGGSYTEAFFGQGTRLTVV.

The chain carries TRBV7-2 and TRBJ2-5. CDR1 SGHTA and CDR2 FQGNSA come from the germline V gene. The length of the CDR3 is 11 residues. CDR3 in amino acids: CASTAQETQYF.

The chain links TRBV6-2 or TRBV6-3 to TRBJ1-2; TCRdb designates TRBD1, a call that cannot be tested without DNA. CDR1 is MNHEY and CDR2 is SVGEGT in the germline V gene. The CDR3 has 15 amino acids. This chain's CDR3 is CASSIQQGVFYGYTF.

The chain uses TRBV18 and TRBJ1-5; the D call of TRBD1 rests on TCRdb alone, since no DNA is present to check it. The germline V gene has CDR1 KGHSH and CDR2 LQKENI. There are 17 residues in the CDR3. The chain's CDR3 is CASSPETGNRGAQPQHF.

The gene calls are TRBV20-1 and TRBJ2-5; TCRdb indicates TRBD1, and absent DNA this call remains unverified. The CDR3 has 16 residues. Germline CDR1 is DFQATT and CDR2 is SNEGSKA (reference sequence). The CDR3 protein is CSAPLGGGSRQETQYF.

J is TRBJ1-4 and V is TRBV29-1. The CDR3 extends over 12 amino acids. Germline CDR1 reads SQVTM; CDR2 reads ANQGSEA. The CDR3 loop is CSVAVEGEKLFF.

The gene calls are TRBV7-9 and TRBJ2-1. This CDR3 spans 14 amino acids. CDR1 is SEHNR, CDR2 FQNEAQ, per germline (reference sequence). The CDR3 spells CASSSIVVYNEQFF.

The CDR3 is CASSLSWEGTTDTQYF. The chain couples TRBV27 to TRBJ2-3; TCRdb lists TRBD2, though no DNA is available to test this call. Germline CDR1 MNHEY, CDR2 SMNVEV (reference sequence). The CDR3 runs to 16 residues.

The gene calls are TRBV27 and TRBJ1-5. In germline, CDR1 is MNHEY, CDR2 SMNVEV (reference sequence). CDR3 length equals 13 residues. CDR3: CASSFMADQPQHF.

The rearrangement links TRBV10-3 to TRBJ2-7; TCRdb lists TRBD1, though no DNA is available to test this call. The CDR3 has 16 amino acids. Germline V gene lookup returns CDR1 ENHRY and CDR2 SYGVKD. This CDR3 reads CAISLQGAGGAGEQYF.